The 27 T cell receptor beta chains in this list originate from one sample, sequenced in a study of blood T cell repertoires in COVID-19. Clones were sequenced by immunoSEQ multiplex PCR, and TCRdb holds only the in-frame ones, with some missing. This sample has about 270,000 clones, with about nine tenths found just once. The sample comprised PBMCs or T cells enriched from blood (not recorded which). The receptors come from a woman between 18 and 29 years old who had recovered from COVID-19.

V gene TRBV19 combines with J gene TRBJ1-5; maybe TRBD1 (5 bases). Trimming cost V 3 bases and J 3 bases, with 18 bases left between them. The CDR3 extends over 17 amino acids. CDR1 and CDR2 from the germline V gene are LNHDA and SQIVND (reference sequence). The CDR3 reads CASSMGLSNPSNQPQHF. The CDR3 nucleotides read TGTGCCAGTAGTATGGGACTTTCCAACCCGTCCAATCAGCCCCAGCATTTT.

CDR3 protein: CASSQYRYEQYF. CDR3 coding DNA: TGTGCCAGCAGCCAATACAGATACGAGCAGTACTTC. The J gene is TRBJ2-7, the V gene TRBV3-1 (or the pseudogene TRBV3-2); D is ambiguous. Trimming took off 2 bases at V and 4 bases at J, with 6 bases between the two ends. The germline gives CDR1 LGHDT, CDR2 YNNKEL (reference sequence). The length of the CDR3 is 12 residues.

The chain couples TRBV11-2 to TRBJ2-7; 8 bases match TRBD2. CDR3 length: 15 residues. The junction had 9 bases not matched to a gene; V was cut back by 0 bases and J by 8 bases. Germline values: CDR1 SGHAT, CDR2 FQNNGV. CDR3 in DNA: TGTGCCAGCAGCTTAGATTTGAGCGGGGGTTTCAAGCAGTACTTC. It codes for CASSLDLSGGFKQYF.

The chain employs TRBV2 and TRBJ1-5; weak D call: TRBD1 (6 bases). The CDR3 covers 13 residues. In germline, CDR1 is SNHLY, CDR2 FYNNEI. The V gene lost 5 bases and the J gene lost 11 bases, with 16 bases spanning the gap. CDR3 region: CASSPSGGRAQHF. CDR3 bases: TGTGCCAGCAGTCCCTCGGGGGGGCGGGCCCAGCATTTT.

The chain carries TRBV5-6 and TRBJ1-1; TRBD1 agrees at 11 bases. V lost 0 bases and J lost 4; bases outside the gene matches: 2. Germline CDR1 SGHDT, CDR2 YYEEEE. The CDR3 is made up of 15 amino acids. CDR3 nucleotides: TGTGCCAGCAGCTTGGGCGGGACAGGGGGCACTGAAGCTTTCTTT. It yields the protein CASSLGGTGGTEAFF.

V and J are TRBV3-1 (or the pseudogene TRBV3-2) and TRBJ2-7; 8 nucleotides match TRBD1. CDR1 is LGHDT and CDR2 is YNNKEL in the germline V gene (reference sequence). The ends lost 4 bases at V and 1 base at J; junction bases unmatched: 3. The CDR3 has 14 residues. Here the CDR3 reads CASSPRDRSYEQYF. CDR3 nucleotide sequence: TGTGCCAGCAGCCCCCGGGACAGGTCCTACGAGCAGTACTTC.

The chain couples TRBV4-3 to TRBJ2-1; possible D gene TRBD1, 6 bases. In germline, CDR1 is LGHNA, CDR2 YSLEER. The CDR3 has 14 residues. Trimming shortened V by 0 bases and J by 4 bases, and 7 bases separated the two germline ends. CDR3 coding DNA: TGCGCCAGCAGCCAAGACGGACAGTACAATGAGCAGTTCTTC. Its translation is CASSQDGQYNEQFF.

The chain uses TRBV11-2 and TRBJ1-2; tentatively, D is TRBD1 (5 bases). The CDR3 is made up of 14 amino acids. The germline V gene encodes CDR1 SGHAT and CDR2 FQNNGV. V was shortened by 1 base and J by 3 bases, with 9 bases between the two germline ends. In DNA, the CDR3 is TGTGCCAGCAGCTTAGGGGGCGCCGACTATGGCTACACCTTC. Its translation: CASSLGGADYGYTF.

This clone was seen once. The J gene is TRBJ1-4, the V gene TRBV19; maybe TRBD1 (5 bases). With 4 bases removed from V and 2 bases from J, the gap between germline ends came to 8 bases. This CDR3 comprises 14 residues. Per germline, CDR1 LNHDA and CDR2 SQIVND (reference sequence). CDR3 region: CASSTQGTNEKLFF. The CDR3 DNA is TGTGCCAGTAGTACCCAGGGTACTAATGAAAAACTGTTTTTT.

The chain couples TRBV25-1 to TRBJ1-2; 10 bases are a match to TRBD1. Germline loops: CDR1 MGHDK, CDR2 SYGVNS. The CDR3 loop spans 14 amino acids. J gave up 8 bases and V 3 bases, and 6 bases lay outside the gene matches. Here the CDR3 reads CASSDSGTGVGYTF. DNA for the CDR3: TGTGCCAGCAGTGATTCCGGGACAGGGGTCGGCTACACCTTC.

This chain joins TRBV5-1 and TRBJ2-3, with 8 bases matching TRBD1. Germline V gene sequence: CDR1 SGHRS, CDR2 YFSETQ. Trimming removed 2 bases from V and 2 bases from J; junction bases left unmatched: 7. This CDR3 is built from 16 residues. The CDR3 protein is CASSLWAGGATDTQYF. The CDR3 nucleotides are TGCGCCAGCAGCTTATGGGCAGGGGGCGCCACAGATACGCAGTATTTT.

V gene TRBV4-3 combines with J gene TRBJ1-5; maybe TRBD1 (5 bases). This CDR3 contains 15 residues. Germline V lookup: CDR1 LGHNA, CDR2 YSLEER. The ends were cut back, 0 bases at V and 1 base at J, with 7 bases in the middle. CDR3 amino acids: CASSQDRGSNQPQHF. The CDR3 region has the DNA TGCGCCAGCAGCCAAGATCGGGGGAGCAATCAGCCCCAGCATTTT.

The chain couples TRBV28 to TRBJ2-7; the match to TRBD1 covers 7 bases. This CDR3 region has 13 residues. Losses at the gene ends were 5 bases for V and 3 bases for J; bases not matched to a gene: 4. Germline V gives CDR1 MDHEN, CDR2 SYDVKM. The CDR3 region has the DNA TGTGCCAGCAGTGACAGGGCCTTCTACGAGCAGTACTTC. Protein sequence: CASSDRAFYEQYF.

This sequence joins TRBV5-5 and TRBJ2-7; 7 bases align to TRBD2. CDR3 length: 18 residues. Germline trimming cut 4 bases from V and 1 base from J; bases unmatched to any gene: 17. Germline V gives CDR1 SGHKS, CDR2 YYEKEE (reference sequence). CDR3 coding DNA: TGTGCCAGCAGCCCCGAGATTCCCGCGGGAGTAGGTTCCTACGAGCAGTACTTC. It specifies CASSPEIPAGVGSYEQYF.

This clone turned up a few times. This chain links TRBV20-1 with TRBJ1-6, with 8 bases lining up with TRBD1. This CDR3 contains 13 residues. Germline V gene data show CDR1 as DFQATT and CDR2 as SNEGSKA (reference sequence). Trimming took 3 bases from V and 9 from J; bases not matched to a gene: 4. The CDR3 is CSASETGVSPLHF. The CDR3 coding sequence is TGCAGTGCTAGTGAGACAGGGGTTTCACCCCTCCACTTT.

The J gene is TRBJ1-4, the V gene TRBV28; no reliable D call. This CDR3 has 14 amino acids. Germline CDR1 and CDR2: MDHEN and SYDVKM. Trimming stripped 5 bases from V and 8 bases from J, with 15 bases between. Here the CDR3 reads CASSRADGPEKLFF. In DNA form, the CDR3 reads TGTGCCAGCAGTCGAGCGGACGGACCAGAAAAACTGTTTTTT.

CDR3 coding DNA: TGCAGCGTTGAGTCTAACCTGGCAGGCTCCTACAATGAGCAGTTCTTC. Translated: CSVESNLAGSYNEQFF. J is TRBJ2-1 and V is TRBV29-1; D unresolved. The germline gives CDR1 SQVTM, CDR2 ANQGSEA. The CDR3 has 16 residues. V dropped 3 bases and J dropped 0 bases, with 15 bases sitting between them.

CDR3 nucleotide sequence: TGTGCCACCGCACGGCAGCGCAACTCCTACGAGCAGTACTTC. Protein product: CATARQRNSYEQYF. The J gene is TRBJ2-7, the V gene TRBV15; no clear D gene. Germline V gives CDR1 LNHNV, CDR2 YYDKDF (reference sequence). V was clipped by 8 bases and J by 0 bases, with 14 bases between them. CDR3 length: 14 amino acids.

The V gene is TRBV29-1, the J gene TRBJ2-7, with a weak D call TRBD1 (5 bases). Germline lookup yields CDR1 SQVTM and CDR2 ANQGSEA. The V end was cut by 0 bases, the J end by 4 bases, with 10 bases between. This CDR3 region has 13 residues. CDR3 residues: CSVEEAGKYEQYF. The CDR3 nucleotides read TGCAGCGTTGAAGAAGCAGGGAAATACGAGCAGTACTTC.

This clone was found once. The chain links TRBV11-2 to TRBJ2-3; D might be TRBD1 (6 bases). The germline V gene encodes CDR1 SGHAT and CDR2 FQNNGV. This CDR3 has 16 residues. Trimming stripped 3 bases from V and 0 bases from J, with 13 bases between. The CDR3 DNA follows: TGTGCCAGCAGCTTCAGGGGTCGCGGTAGCACAGATACGCAGTATTTT. Translating it yields CASSFRGRGSTDTQYF.

This sequence joins TRBV7-9 and TRBJ2-7; no definite D call. The CDR3 is 15 amino acids. V lost 1 base to trimming and J lost 6 bases, with 16 bases between them. Per germline, CDR1 SEHNR and CDR2 FQNEAQ (reference sequence). Here the CDR3 reads CASSLVVVPMAEQYF. The CDR3 DNA is TGTGCCAGCAGCTTAGTCGTGGTTCCCATGGCCGAGCAGTACTTC.

This chain connects TRBV15 to TRBJ2-7; 8 bases are shared with TRBD1. Unmatched junction bases numbered 7, after V lost 5 bases and J lost 4 bases. Germline V gene lookup returns CDR1 LNHNV and CDR2 YYDKDF (reference sequence). The CDR3 runs 14 residues. CDR3 DNA sequence: TGTGCCACCAGCGCTGGGACAGGAGCGTACGAGCAGTACTTC. As protein: CATSAGTGAYEQYF.

This chain uses TRBV19 with TRBJ2-7; maybe TRBD1 (6 bases). The CDR3 runs to 14 residues. The V gene lost 4 bases and the J gene lost 2 bases, with 12 bases spanning the gap. CDR1 and CDR2 (germline): LNHDA, SQIVND (reference sequence). CDR3 sequence (DNA): TGTGCCAGTAGTAGGCAGGGGAGCACCTACGAGCAGTACTTC. Translation: CASSRQGSTYEQYF.

J is TRBJ1-6 and V is TRBV19, with 7 bases aligning to TRBD1. Germline assignment: CDR1 LNHDA and CDR2 SQIVND (reference sequence). This CDR3 spans 16 amino acids. V trimming: 5 bases; J trimming: 8 bases; junction bases outside the gene matches: 12. In nucleotides, the CDR3 is TGTGCCAGTAGTCCCCGTCCCAGGGGGAGTGATTCACCCCTCCACTTT. Amino acids: CASSPRPRGSDSPLHF.

V and J are TRBV5-4 and TRBJ2-1; D possibly corresponds to TRBD2 (5 bases). V lost 4 bases and J lost 7, with 15 bases in between. The germline gives CDR1 SGHNT, CDR2 YYREEE (reference sequence). The CDR3 consists of 14 residues. This CDR3 is CASSPVVGGNEQFF. CDR3 DNA: TGTGCCAGCAGCCCGGTCGTCGGAGGAAATGAGCAGTTCTTC.

The J gene is TRBJ1-1, the V gene TRBV11-3; D is ambiguous. V was pared by 5 bases and J by 1 base, with 8 bases between. The CDR3 loop spans 13 amino acids. From germline, CDR1 is SGHNT and CDR2 YENEEA. CDR3 sequence: CASSPRENTEAFF. The CDR3 DNA is TGTGCCAGCAGCCCACGGGAGAACACTGAAGCTTTCTTT.

V usage is TRBV3-1 (or the pseudogene TRBV3-2) and J usage is TRBJ2-5; 7 positions match TRBD2. V lost 4 bases, J lost 5 bases, and 10 bases stayed unmatched. Germline CDR1 is LGHDT and CDR2 is YNNKEL (reference sequence). This CDR3 comprises 15 residues. Here the CDR3 reads CASSPPGAGVETQYF. The CDR3 DNA reads as TGTGCCAGCAGCCCCCCCGGCGCGGGGGTGGAGACCCAGTACTTC.